The 7 T cell receptor beta chains below all came from one sample that was sequenced in a study of tumor-infiltrating lymphocytes in glioblastoma multiforme. Multiple V-beta primers and a C-beta primer amplified TCRB from RNA. TCRdb reprocessed the multiplex PCR reads via MiXCR and lists one record per CDR3 protein. The table records just under 20,000 distinct CDR3 sequences, 65% to 75% of them present only once. The sample taken for sequencing was peripheral blood. The origin of the receptors is a male donor with glioblastoma.

In the case of this clonotype: The junction does not match germline at one end; this may be a read error. The chain recombines TRBV11-2 with TRBJ2-2, with a possible D match to TRBD2 (5 bases). The CDR3 totals 15 residues. Germline loops: CDR1 SGHAT, CDR2 FQNNGV. This CDR3 is CASSLVWGVAGELFF. The CDR3 nucleotides are TGCGCCAGCAGCTTAGTCTGGGGAGTGGCCGGGGAGCTGTTTTTT.

The rearrangement uses TRBV29-1 and TRBJ2-7; perhaps D is TRBD1 or TRBD2 (5 bases each). The germline gives CDR1 SQVTM, CDR2 ANQGSEA. The CDR3 totals 14 residues. DNA for the CDR3: TGCAGTGTAGTACCCGGACGGGGCTTCTACGAGCAGTACTTC. It codes for CSVVPGRGFYEQYF.

The chain's CDR3 is CASSDSGPAAPQKQQYF. The CDR3 DNA reads as TGTGCCAGCAGTGATTCCGGCCCGGCGGCCCCTCAAAAACAGCAGTACTTC. This chain connects TRBV6-1 to TRBJ2-7; D not certain. The germline V gene encodes CDR1 MNHNS and CDR2 SASEGT. Trimming cost V 3 bases and J 8 bases, with 26 bases left between them. The CDR3 runs 17 residues.

Of note for this clonotype: Germline is not matched at one junction end, which may reflect a read error. The chain joins TRBV11-2 to TRBJ2-1; 7 nucleotides align to TRBD1. CDR1 is SGHAT, CDR2 FQNNGV, per germline. The CDR3 contains 17 residues. The CDR3 region is CASSFGSRQGTYNGYSF. The CDR3 nucleotides read TGTGCCAGCAGCTTCGGCTCGAGACAGGGAACGTACAATGGCTACTCCTTC.

The chain couples TRBV29-1 to TRBJ2-1; D not resolved. Germline CDR1 SQVTM, CDR2 ANQGSEA. CDR3 length: 13 amino acids. With 5 bases removed from V and 9 bases from J, the gap between germline ends came to 17 bases. CDR3 protein: CSVHAITGIEQFF. CDR3 DNA: TGCAGCGTTCACGCGATCACTGGTATTGAGCAGTTCTTC.

As to this clonotype: The junction and the germline gene differ at one end; a read error may be behind it. The rearrangement links TRBV11-2 to TRBJ2-3; D is unclear. The CDR3 is made up of 17 amino acids. The germline V gene has CDR1 SGHAT and CDR2 FQNNGV. CDR3 sequence reads: CVSSLGYSPAHVNTQYF. DNA of the CDR3: TGTGTCAGCAGCTTAGGATACAGCCCAGCCCATGTGAATACGCAGTATTTT.

Of note for this clonotype: An end of the junction differs from the germline gene, which may be a read error. This chain uses TRBV29-1 with TRBJ2-7, with D possibly being TRBD1 (6 bases). This CDR3 region has 13 residues. In germline, CDR1 is SQVTM, CDR2 ANQGSEA. CDR3 DNA: TGCGGCGTCCAGGGGTTCCGTCCAGGAGAGCAGTACTTT. Encoded protein: CGVQGFRPGEQYF.